This entry features one TCR beta chain sequence. This sample was taken from a study of blood T cell repertoires in COVID-19. Study background: The study drew acute and convalescent COVID-19 samples from the United States, Italy and Spain.

In the original processing: The authors estimated nucleated cell counts from reference gene primer amplification. Clones were read by immunoSEQ multiplex PCR, and TCRdb kept only the in-frame ones, dropping some. V, J and clone size were drawn from that table, and D and trimming were deduced from the DNA. The sample has 45,000 to 65,000 clones, approximately 91% seen once; the top ten hold almost 4%. The V end lost 4 bases, the J end lost 3 bases, and 7 bases lay between the germline ends. Per germline, CDR1 LGHNA and CDR2 YSLEER. The CDR3 sequence is 12 residues long. Source material: peripheral blood. This sequence joins TRBV4-3 and TRBJ2-7; maybe TRBD1 (5 bases). The receptor comes from a man aged 45-65 years with acute or convalescent COVID-19. In DNA form, the CDR3 reads TGCGCCAGCAGCCGACAGAACTACGAGCAGTACTTC. This encodes CASSRQNYEQYF.